These 8 T cell receptor beta chains share one sample of origin, sequenced in a study of persistence of HIV-infected CD4 T cells. Sequencing used immunoSEQ version 4 in survey mode. The data were produced by immunoSEQ multiplex PCR, yet TCRdb's version contains in-frame clones alone and is incomplete. Found here are over 35,000 clones, about nine tenths of them singletons; the top ten hold under 2%. This nonspecific control used anti-CD3/anti-CD28 bead stimulation of CD4+ T cells. Sorting of responding CD4+ T cells relied on upregulated CD40 ligand together with CD69. No antigen has been assigned to these receptors. This specimen consisted of CD4+ T cells sorted from PBMCs after roughly 17-hour stimulation, obtained from a patient who received antiretroviral therapy. The receptors stem from an adult man with HIV who was CMV-seropositive.

The chain recombines TRBV24-1 with TRBJ2-1; 8 bases line up with TRBD2. In germline, CDR1 is KGHDR, CDR2 SFDVKD. This CDR3 spans 15 amino acids. V was pared by 8 bases and J by 0 bases, with 5 bases of the junction left unmatched. In DNA, the CDR3 is TGTGCCACCATGAGCGGGGGACGCTCCTACAATGAGCAGTTCTTC. Its protein product is CATMSGGRSYNEQFF.

This rearrangement joins TRBV2 to TRBJ2-7; the D gene is possibly TRBD2 (5 bases). Germline V gene lookup returns CDR1 SNHLY and CDR2 FYNNEI. The ends were cut back, 6 bases at V and 2 bases at J, with 14 bases in the middle. The CDR3 totals 14 residues. CDR3: CASRPSGGTYEQYF. The CDR3 DNA reads as TGTGCCAGCAGGCCCAGCGGCGGCACCTACGAGCAGTACTTC.

This chain links TRBV24-1 with TRBJ1-1, with 7 bases fitting TRBD1. Germline V gene sequence: CDR1 KGHDR, CDR2 SFDVKD. J lost 9 bases, V lost 5 bases, and 8 bases had no gene match. This CDR3 spans 13 amino acids. The CDR3: CATSGRVTGQAFF. CDR3 nucleotides: TGTGCCACCAGTGGTCGGGTGACAGGGCAAGCTTTCTTT.

The rearrangement uses TRBV14 and TRBJ1-2; TRBD1 is a possible D gene (6 bases). This CDR3 has 14 amino acids. Trimming took off 2 bases at V and 4 bases at J, with 11 bases between the two ends. The germline V gene encodes CDR1 SGHDN and CDR2 FVKESK. CDR3 in DNA: TGTGCCAGCAGCCAACAGGGGCCTATCTATGGCTACACCTTC. Its protein is CASSQQGPIYGYTF.

V usage is TRBV20-1 and J usage is TRBJ2-7, with D hard to call. Trimming removed 6 bases from V and 4 bases from J, with 4 bases in between. This CDR3 is 9 amino acids long. Germline V lookup: CDR1 DFQATT, CDR2 SNEGSKA (reference sequence). CDR3 residues: CSAVYEQYF. The CDR3 nucleotides are TGCAGTGCCGTTTACGAGCAGTACTTC.

The V call is TRBV7-2, the J call TRBJ2-2; 7 bases match TRBD1. This CDR3 comprises 15 residues. V lost 3 bases and J lost 6; bases outside the gene matches: 7. Germline CDR1 reads SGHTA; CDR2 reads FQGNSA. The CDR3 region has the DNA TGTGCCAGCAGCTTGGGGCAAACAGGGGCCGGGGAGCTGTTTTTT. Encoded protein: CASSLGQTGAGELFF.

This clone occurred a few times. The chain links TRBV27 to TRBJ1-6; D unclear. Germline CDR1 reads MNHEY; CDR2 reads SMNVEV (reference sequence). V dropped 2 bases and J dropped 8 bases, with 16 bases sitting between them. The CDR3 has 16 residues. Written as DNA, the CDR3 is TGTGCCAGCAGTTTAGGGTCCCCGAGGATCTATTCACCCCTCCACTTT. Its protein is CASSLGSPRIYSPLHF.

V gene TRBV14 combines with J gene TRBJ2-7, with 8 positions matching TRBD1. Germline trimming cut 0 bases from V and 5 bases from J; bases unmatched to any gene: 9. Germline lookup yields CDR1 SGHDN and CDR2 FVKESK. The CDR3 totals 16 residues. The CDR3 protein is CASSQDHRGAWDEQYF. As DNA, the CDR3 is TGTGCCAGCAGCCAAGATCACAGGGGGGCGTGGGACGAGCAGTACTTC.